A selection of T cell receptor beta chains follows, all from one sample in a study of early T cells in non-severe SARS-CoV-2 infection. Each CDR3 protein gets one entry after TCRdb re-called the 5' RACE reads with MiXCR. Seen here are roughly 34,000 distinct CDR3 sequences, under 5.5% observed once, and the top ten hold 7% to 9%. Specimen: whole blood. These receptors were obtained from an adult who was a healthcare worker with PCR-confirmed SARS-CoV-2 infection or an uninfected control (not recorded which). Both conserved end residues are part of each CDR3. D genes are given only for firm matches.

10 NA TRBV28 CASGGNEQFF
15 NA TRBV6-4 CASSEDSVGTYEQYF
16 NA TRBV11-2 CASSSTRQGLNSPLHF
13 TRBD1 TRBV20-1 CSAPGTGNTEAFF
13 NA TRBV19 CASSILGNQPQHF
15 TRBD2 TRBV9 CASSEGTSATDTQYF
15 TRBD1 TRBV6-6 CASGPQGATNEKLFF
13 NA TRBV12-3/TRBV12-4 CASSLQVNYGYTF
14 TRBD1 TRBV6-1 CASSDRPLTGAQYF
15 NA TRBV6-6 CASSRLVSPQNEQYF
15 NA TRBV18 CASSPPGTMNTEAFF
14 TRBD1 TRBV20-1 CSARDPGGYTEAFF
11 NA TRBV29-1 CSVEDNYGYTF
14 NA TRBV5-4 CASSADVTTDTQYF